These 17 T cell receptor beta chains came from one sample sequenced in a study of cytomegalovirus exposure and HLA in healthy donors. PCR was performed using 60 Vbeta and 13 Jbeta primers. Libraries were prepared by immunoSEQ multiplex PCR; TCRdb keeps only in-frame clonotypes and omits some of them. The data hold over 150,000 clones, with about 78% observed a single time. The sample comprised PBMCs. The receptors derive from a woman aged 45-65 years in good health and CMV-seropositive.

The J gene is TRBJ1-2, the V gene TRBV5-1; no reliable D call. This CDR3 spans 13 amino acids. The V end lost 0 bases, the J end lost 6 bases, and 9 bases lay between the germline ends. Germline V lookup: CDR1 SGHRS, CDR2 YFSETQ. CDR3 sequence (DNA): TGCGCCAGCAGCTTGGGGCAGGTAGATGGCTACACCTTC. Amino acid sequence: CASSLGQVDGYTF.

The chain couples TRBV7-6 to TRBJ1-5; TRBD1 aligns across 8 bases. The J segment lost 0 bases and the V segment lost 5 bases, leaving 6 bases of the junction unmatched. Germline CDR1 and CDR2: SGHVS and FNYEAQ. This CDR3 has 16 residues. CDR3 protein: CASSRGTGPSNQPQHF. Here the CDR3 DNA reads TGTGCCAGCAGCCGAGGGACAGGCCCTAGCAATCAGCCCCAGCATTTT. Looking up the rest from reference TRBV7-6 and TRBJ1-5 gives the full variable domain: GAGVSQSPRYKVTKRGQDVALRCDPISGHVSLYWYRQALGQGPEFLTYFNYEAQQDKSGLPNDRFSAERPEGSISTLTIQRTEQRDSAMYRCASSRGTGPSNQPQHFGDGTRLSIL.

This clone was detected many times. The rearrangement uses TRBV4-2 and TRBJ2-7, with TRBD1 identical over 10 bases. This CDR3 spans 17 amino acids. Looked up from germline, CDR1 is LGHNA and CDR2 is YNFKEQ. Trimming removed 2 bases from V and 5 bases from J; junction bases left unmatched: 12. The CDR3 DNA follows: TGTGCCAGCAGCCAACCCCTCGGACAGGGGGGAATCAACGAGCAGTACTTC. This codes for CASSQPLGQGGINEQYF.

This clone was seen a few times. This chain uses TRBV4-1 with TRBJ1-1; maybe TRBD1 (5 bases). The CDR3 contains 16 residues. V was trimmed by 0 bases and J by 5 bases, leaving 16 bases between them. The germline V gene encodes CDR1 MGHRA and CDR2 YSYEKL. CDR3 residues: CASSQEAGLGGTEAFF. In nucleotides, the CDR3 is TGCGCCAGCAGCCAAGAGGCCGGACTCGGGGGGACTGAAGCTTTCTTT.

Comment on this clone: This is likely a read error, given that the CDR3 carries no conserved phenylalanine or tryptophan at its end. The rearrangement joins TRBV18 to TRBJ2-7; a weak D match, TRBD1 (5 bases). Per germline, CDR1 KGHSH and CDR2 LQKENI. This CDR3 has 12 amino acids. V was shortened by 5 bases and J by 9 bases, with 14 bases between the two germline ends. The CDR3 DNA reads as TGTGCCAGCTCAGCAGGTTCCCAGGGGCAGTACCTC. Translating gives CASSAGSQGQYL.

The genes are TRBV10-3 and TRBJ2-1; TRBD1 matches at 7 bases. Germline V gene sequence: CDR1 ENHRY, CDR2 SYGVKD. V trimming: 7 bases; J trimming: 5 bases; junction bases outside the gene matches: 11. CDR3 size: 15 residues. In DNA, the CDR3 is TGTGCCATCAAACGCTCGACAGGGCTACACAATGAGCAGTTCTTC. This codes for CAIKRSTGLHNEQFF.

This clone was observed once. The CDR3, as DNA: TGTGCCAGCAGCGACAGGTCAGATCAGCCCCAGCATTTT. This translates into CASSDRSDQPQHF. The chain uses TRBV6-6 and TRBJ1-5; TRBD1 might be the D (6 bases). Trimming took off 6 bases at V and 5 bases at J, with 11 bases between the two ends. There are 13 residues in the CDR3. The germline V gene encodes CDR1 MNHNY and CDR2 SVGAGI (reference sequence).

The V call is TRBV5-1, the J call TRBJ2-6; 9 bases agree with TRBD1. CDR1 SGHRS and CDR2 YFSETQ come from the germline V gene. This CDR3 spans 17 amino acids. V lost 0 bases and J lost 0; bases outside the gene matches: 1. This CDR3 is CASSLGQGGSGANVLTF. CDR3 DNA: TGCGCCAGCAGCTTGGGACAGGGGGGCTCTGGGGCCAACGTCCTGACTTTC. Full variable domain (rest looked up from reference TRBV5-1 and TRBJ2-6): KAGVTQTPRYLIKTRGQQVTLSCSPISGHRSVSWYQQTPGQGLQFLFEYFSETQRNKGNFPGRFSGRQFSNSRSEMNVSTLELGDSALYLCASSLGQGGSGANVLTFGAGSRLTVL.

This clone was recorded only once. The chain links TRBV15 to TRBJ1-3; D not certain. CDR1 and CDR2 from the germline V gene are LNHNV and YYDKDF (reference sequence). The V and J ends lost 0 bases and 0 bases respectively, with 27 bases between them. The CDR3 is 22 residues long. CDR3 residues: CATSRDFPRSGQVTSSGNTIYF. The CDR3 bases are TGTGCCACCAGCAGAGATTTTCCCCGATCAGGTCAGGTCACGAGCTCTGGAAACACCATATATTTT.

The chain uses TRBV28 and TRBJ1-1, with D hard to call. The CDR3 loop spans 13 amino acids. The ends were cut back, 2 bases at V and 1 base at J, with 5 bases in the middle. Germline values: CDR1 MDHEN, CDR2 SYDVKM. This CDR3 reads CASSLGQNTEAFF. In nucleotides, the CDR3 is TGTGCCAGCAGTTTAGGGCAGAACACTGAAGCTTTCTTT.

In this sample, this clone turned up a few times. CDR3 region: CASSLGNSPLHF. The CDR3 DNA reads as TGTGCCAGCAGCTTGGGCAATTCACCCCTCCACTTT. The chain has TRBV7-9 and TRBJ1-6; D gene ambiguous. The germline V gene has CDR1 SEHNR and CDR2 FQNEAQ (reference sequence). Trimming pared 3 bases from V and 7 bases from J, leaving 4 bases between. The CDR3 covers 12 residues.

The gene calls are TRBV19 and TRBJ1-1; D unresolved. The CDR3 runs 13 residues. CDR1 and CDR2 (germline): LNHDA, SQIVND (reference sequence). Trimming pared 0 bases from V and 6 bases from J, leaving 8 bases between. CDR3 DNA: TGTGCCAGTAGTATAGATCCCTACGCTGAAGCTTTCTTT. Amino acid sequence: CASSIDPYAEAFF.

This sequence joins TRBV2 and TRBJ1-1; D unclear. V shed 5 bases and J shed 4 bases, with 8 bases lying between them. The CDR3 sequence is 12 residues long. Per germline, CDR1 SNHLY and CDR2 FYNNEI. The CDR3 coding sequence is TGTGCCAGCAGTTCAGATCTCACTGAAGCTTTCTTT. Protein product: CASSSDLTEAFF.

V usage is TRBV4-2 and J usage is TRBJ2-6; 7 bases fit TRBD2. V gave up 2 bases and J gave up 2 bases; unmatched junction bases: 3. CDR3 size: 16 residues. Germline CDR1 and CDR2: LGHNA and YNFKEQ. DNA for the CDR3: TGTGCCAGCAGCCAACCTCGGGGGGCTGGGGCCAACGTCCTGACTTTC. It specifies CASSQPRGAGANVLTF.

The J gene is TRBJ2-5, the V gene TRBV5-1; 10 nucleotides agree with TRBD2. CDR1 and CDR2 from the germline V gene are SGHRS and YFSETQ. The V segment lost 5 bases and the J segment 2 bases; nucleotides outside the gene matches: 9. This CDR3 has 16 amino acids. CDR3: CASRDRLAGTQETQYF. CDR3 sequence (DNA): TGCGCCAGCAGGGATAGACTAGCGGGTACACAAGAGACCCAGTACTTC. Full variable domain (outside the CDR3, taken from reference TRBV5-1 and TRBJ2-5): KAGVTQTPRYLIKTRGQQVTLSCSPISGHRSVSWYQQTPGQGLQFLFEYFSETQRNKGNFPGRFSGRQFSNSRSEMNVSTLELGDSALYLCASRDRLAGTQETQYFGPGTRLLVL.

The rearrangement uses TRBV5-1 and TRBJ2-2, with D possibly matching TRBD1 (6 bases). The V gene lost 6 bases and the J gene lost 5 bases, with 17 bases spanning the gap. The CDR3 extends over 15 amino acids. Germline CDR1 and CDR2: SGHRS and YFSETQ. The CDR3 DNA is TGCGCCAGCACCCCTTGGACAGTAAAAACCGGGGAGCTGTTTTTT. Translated, it gives CASTPWTVKTGELFF.

The sample holds one count of this clone. V is TRBV9 and J is TRBJ2-7; TRBD1 aligns across 9 bases. Germline CDR1 is SGDLS and CDR2 is YYNGEE. The CDR3 runs to 16 residues. J lost 3 bases, V lost 0 bases, and 7 bases had no gene match. The CDR3 sequence: CASSVALQGALYEQYF. The CDR3 region has the DNA TGTGCCAGCAGCGTAGCACTACAGGGGGCCCTCTACGAGCAGTACTTC.